The T cell receptor (beta chain) under discussion was sequenced for a study of siplizumab effects on memory and regulatory T cells. The CDR3 is 12 amino acids. The germline V and J ends were trimmed by 2 bases and 8 bases, with 7 bases remaining between them. CDR1 is KGHSH, CDR2 LQKENI, per germline. Only in-frame clones appear in the TCRdb table, and some are missing; sequencing was by immunoSEQ multiplex PCR. The table lists under 140,000 clones, roughly 92% of them singletons, with 1% to 1.5% in the top ten. The sequence came from a human donor in good health. This chain links TRBV18 with TRBJ1-3, with D unresolved. The sequenced material came from CD4+ T cells sorted from blood. CDR3 coding DNA: TGTGCCAGCTCACCAGATCGGGACACCATATATTTT. As protein: CASSPDRDTIYF.